This T cell receptor (beta chain) was sequenced in a study of CD8+CD57+ T cells in acquired aplastic anemia. Study-wide context: Sorted CD4+ and CD8+ cells yielded DNA averaging about 3.2 ug. Findings and caveats of the study: CD8+ Simpson's diversity showed no significant patient-control difference.

TCR beta VDJ and CDR3 profiling used genomic DNA as template. A single record per CDR3 protein comes from TCRdb applying MiXCR to the reads. The sample has fewer than 200,000 distinct CDR3 sequences; approximately 48% are singletons. As for this clonotype: Its antigen remains unknown.

The germline V gene encodes CDR1 MDHEN and CDR2 SYDVKM. Trimming took 5 bases from V and 5 from J; bases not matched to a gene: 11. The CDR3 runs 16 residues. By flow cytometry, patients selected for sequencing had shown an expansion of CD8+CD57+ cells. Blood came from patients not yet given any therapy. The chain has TRBV28 and TRBJ1-2, with 10 nucleotides matching TRBD1. This sequence was found in a human donor with aplastic anemia. Sequencing used sorted CD4+, CD8+, or CD8+CD57+ T cells (not recorded which) from PBMCs. The CDR3 reads CASSPMTGGVGYGYTF. The CDR3 coding sequence is TGTGCCAGCAGTCCTATGACAGGGGGCGTGGGTTATGGCTACACCTTC.